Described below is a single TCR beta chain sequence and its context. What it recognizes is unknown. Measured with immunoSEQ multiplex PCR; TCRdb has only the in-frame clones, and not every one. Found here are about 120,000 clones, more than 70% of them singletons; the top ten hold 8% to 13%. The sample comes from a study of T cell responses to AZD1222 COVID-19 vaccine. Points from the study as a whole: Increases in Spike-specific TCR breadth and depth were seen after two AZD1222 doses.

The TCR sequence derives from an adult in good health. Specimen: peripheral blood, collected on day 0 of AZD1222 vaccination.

The CDR3, as DNA: TGCGCCAGCAGCCGCCTCGTGGGTTACAATGAGCAGTTCTTC. Translation: CASSRLVGYNEQFF. This chain connects TRBV4-1 to TRBJ2-1; no firm D call. CDR1 and CDR2 from the germline V gene are MGHRA and YSYEKL. V gave up 4 bases and J gave up 4 bases, with 11 bases separating them. The CDR3 covers 14 residues.